A selection of T cell receptor beta chains follows, all from one sample in a study of beta chain features in type 1 diabetes. The data were produced by immunoSEQ multiplex PCR, yet TCRdb's version contains in-frame clones alone and is incomplete. The sample shows more than 300,000 clones, roughly 8% of them seen only once. The source material was central memory CD4+ T cells from blood. The receptors originated from a woman aged 18-29 years in good health. CDR3s include the opening cysteine and the closing phenylalanine or tryptophan. A D gene is named only where the DNA matches it firmly. A row's size may be missing; if present it is once, few, many or a size class.

size: few
J: TRBJ2-3
D: NA
V: TRBV7-2
CDR3: CASSLAGPAAGTDTQYF
DNA: TGTGCCAGCAGCTTAGCGGGCCCGGCAGCGGGCACAGATACGCAGTATTTT

size: NA
J: TRBJ2-5
D: NA
V: TRBV23-1
CDR3: CASSQQGVGETQYF
DNA: TGCGCCAGCAGCCAACAGGGTGTCGGGGAGACCCAGTACTTC

size: few
J: TRBJ2-7
D: TRBD1
V: TRBV6-5
CDR3: CASSYPSGQGSYEQYF
DNA: TGTGCCAGCAGTTACCCCTCGGGACAGGGGTCCTACGAGCAGTACTTC

size: few
J: TRBJ2-1
D: NA
V: TRBV28
CDR3: CASTSFNEQFF
DNA: TGTGCCAGCACGAGTTTCAATGAGCAGTTCTTC

size: NA
J: TRBJ2-3
D: TRBD2
V: TRBV5-1
CDR3: CASVPSGTDTQYF
DNA: TGCGCCAGCGTCCCTAGCGGGACAGATACGCAGTATTTT

size: few
J: TRBJ2-7
D: TRBD2
V: TRBV4-2
CDR3: CASSHGGLAGTYEQYF
DNA: TGTGCCAGCAGCCATGGAGGACTAGCGGGTACCTACGAGCAGTACTTC

size: NA
J: TRBJ2-7
D: TRBD1
V: TRBV6-1
CDR3: CASSEWDRGYEQYF
DNA: TGTGCCAGCAGTGAATGGGACAGGGGGTACGAGCAGTACTTC

size: few
J: TRBJ2-5
D: NA
V: TRBV7-3
CDR3: CASSLSGIETQYF
DNA: TGTGCCAGCAGCTTATCAGGGATCGAGACCCAGTACTTC

size: NA
J: TRBJ1-2
D: TRBD1
V: TRBV7-9
CDR3: CASSRTGGEAAHGYTF
DNA: TGTGCCAGCAGCAGGACAGGGGGCGAAGCCGCACATGGCTACACCTTC

size: many
J: TRBJ1-2
D: TRBD1
V: TRBV10-3
CDR3: CATGQGMYGYTF
DNA: TGTGCCACTGGACAGGGGATGTATGGCTACACCTTC

size: NA
J: TRBJ1-5
D: TRBD1
V: TRBV28
CDR3: CASVPGQDNQPQHF
DNA: TGTGCTTCGGTCCCGGGACAGGACAATCAGCCCCAGCATTTT

size: many
J: TRBJ1-2
D: NA
V: TRBV5-1
CDR3: CASSYSDPGRNGYTF
DNA: TGCGCCAGCAGCTACTCTGATCCGGGTAGGAATGGCTACACCTTC

size: many
J: TRBJ2-2
D: NA
V: TRBV25-1
CDR3: CASRGAGRNTGELFF
DNA: TGTGCCAGCAGAGGTGCCGGGAGGAACACCGGGGAGCTGTTTTTT

size: few
J: TRBJ2-7
D: NA
V: TRBV4-3
CDR3: CASSQARSNYYEQYF
DNA: TGCGCCAGCAGCCAAGCCCGCTCAAACTACTACGAGCAGTACTTC

size: NA
J: TRBJ2-7
D: NA
V: TRBV11-2
CDR3: CASSRDRPSTYEQYF
DNA: TGTGCCAGCAGTCGAGACAGGCCTTCTACATATGAGCAGTACTTC

size: few
J: TRBJ1-5
D: NA
V: TRBV5-5
CDR3: CASSPLGEGGSQPQHF
DNA: TGTGCCAGCAGCCCCCTCGGTGAGGGAGGGAGTCAGCCCCAGCATTTT

size: many
J: TRBJ2-4
D: TRBD2
V: TRBV9
CDR3: CASSETGTRNIQYF
DNA: TGTGCCAGCAGCGAAACCGGGACTAGAAACATTCAGTACTTC

size: few
J: TRBJ1-1
D: NA
V: TRBV7-8
CDR3: CASSPSVGGNTEAFF
DNA: TGTGCCAGCAGCCCGTCTGTGGGGGGGAACACTGAAGCTTTCTTT

size: few
J: TRBJ1-2
D: NA
V: TRBV6-5
CDR3: CASSSNRRRWDGYTF
DNA: TGTGCCAGCAGTTCCAACCGCAGGCGTTGGGATGGCTACACCTTC

size: many
J: TRBJ2-7
D: TRBD2
V: TRBV6-6
CDR3: CASREGLAGGSEQYF
DNA: TGTGCCAGCAGGGAAGGACTAGCGGGAGGAAGCGAGCAGTACTTC

size: NA
J: TRBJ2-1
D: NA
V: TRBV5-1
CDR3: CASSQGAGNEQFF
DNA: TGCGCCAGCAGCCAGGGAGCCGGGAATGAGCAGTTCTTC

size: few
J: TRBJ2-1
D: NA
V: TRBV5-1
CDR3: CASSLLVGDNEQFF
DNA: TGCGCCAGCAGCTTGTTGGTTGGTGACAATGAGCAGTTCTTC

size: few
J: TRBJ1-5
D: NA
V: TRBV5-6
CDR3: CASSLGPPQGEPQHF
DNA: TGTGCCAGCAGCTTGGGGCCGCCTCAGGGTGAGCCCCAGCATTTT

size: few
J: TRBJ2-5
D: NA
V: TRBV11-2
CDR3: CASSPRKTRLETQYF
DNA: TGTGCCAGCAGCCCACGAAAGACTAGATTGGAGACCCAGTACTTC

size: few
J: TRBJ2-1
D: NA
V: TRBV7-2
CDR3: CASSLGGGAGTYNEQFF
DNA: TGTGCCAGCAGCTTAGGCGGGGGCGCCGGAACCTACAATGAGCAGTTCTTC

size: few
J: TRBJ1-2
D: TRBD1
V: TRBV7-2
CDR3: CASSLDRGYGYTF
DNA: TGTGCCAGCAGCCTTGACAGGGGCTATGGCTACACCTTC

size: many
J: TRBJ1-1
D: TRBD1
V: TRBV5-5
CDR3: CASSLTGDSEAFF
DNA: TGTGCCAGCAGCCTTACAGGGGATTCTGAAGCTTTCTTT

size: NA
J: TRBJ2-3
D: NA
V: TRBV7-9
CDR3: CASSLDPRGDTQYF
DNA: TGTGCCAGCAGCTTAGACCCACGTGGAGATACGCAGTATTTT

size: few
J: TRBJ2-1
D: NA
V: TRBV7-2
CDR3: CASSFSGPATREQFF
DNA: TGTGCCAGCAGCTTTAGCGGACCAGCCACTCGTGAGCAGTTCTTC

size: NA
J: TRBJ1-2
D: NA
V: TRBV4-3
CDR3: CASSQEVTGAYGYTF
DNA: TGCGCCAGCAGCCAAGAGGTGACAGGAGCATATGGCTACACCTTC

size: few
J: TRBJ2-5
D: NA
V: TRBV7-9
CDR3: CASSPPGETQYF
DNA: TGTGCCAGCAGCCCCCCTGGGGAGACCCAGTACTTC

size: NA
J: TRBJ2-3
D: NA
V: TRBV7-2
CDR3: CASSRQDGYTDTQYF
DNA: TGTGCCAGCAGCAGACAAGATGGGTACACAGATACGCAGTATTTT

size: NA
J: TRBJ2-3
D: TRBD1
V: TRBV11-3
CDR3: CASSRQGPTDTQYF
DNA: TGTGCCAGCAGCCGACAGGGTCCCACAGATACGCAGTATTTT

size: NA
J: TRBJ1-2
D: NA
V: TRBV7-2
CDR3: CASSLGGTGKRYGYTF
DNA: TGTGCCAGCAGCTTAGGGGGAACAGGGAAACGCTATGGCTACACCTTC

size: few
J: TRBJ2-7
D: NA
V: TRBV25-1
CDR3: CASSAPTGFGEQYF
DNA: TGTGCCAGCAGTGCACCTACAGGGTTTGGCGAGCAGTACTTC

size: NA
J: TRBJ1-1
D: TRBD1
V: TRBV28
CDR3: CASSLLGTGDRDTEAFF
DNA: TGTGCCAGCAGTTTATTGGGTACTGGGGACAGGGACACTGAAGCTTTCTTT

size: NA
J: TRBJ1-4
D: NA
V: TRBV6-5
CDR3: CASRQGGEKLFF
DNA: TGTGCCAGCAGACAGGGTGGAGAAAAACTGTTTTTT

size: few
J: TRBJ2-3
D: TRBD2
V: TRBV10-3
CDR3: CAISGREVRDEGTQYF
DNA: TGTGCCATCAGTGGTCGGGAGGTGCGGGACGAGGGTACGCAGTATTTT

size: NA
J: TRBJ2-7
D: NA
V: TRBV2
CDR3: CASKYLAMYEQYF
DNA: TGTGCCAGCAAGTACCTAGCGATGTACGAGCAGTACTTC

size: NA
J: TRBJ1-3
D: NA
V: TRBV7-9
CDR3: CASSLGQRNTIYF
DNA: TGTGCCAGCAGCTTAGGACAGAGAAACACCATATATTTT